This TCR beta chain stems from a study of graft-versus-host responses after intestinal transplantation (dated by TCRdb to the early 2020s). Background on the whole study: The transplants that recipients got were multivisceral, liver-intestinal, or isolated intestinal. All recipients received anti-thymocyte globulin induction followed by maintenance tacrolimus and steroids for about three years. After intestinal transplantation, graft-versus-host and host-versus-graft alloreactive T cell clones in the graft, circulation and bone marrow were tracked using bulk TCR-beta CDR3 sequencing. To identify alloreactive clones, pre-transplant mixed lymphocyte reaction products were sequenced and compared with unstimulated pre-transplant donor and recipient T cells. A cohort of some 24 intestinal transplant recipients, including one retransplant, was enrolled, and 3 patients lacking pretransplant specimens were excluded. A peak of at least 4% donor T cells among recipient peripheral blood mononuclear cells was the definition used for donor T cell macrochimerism. Samples from a few later patients were sequenced in-house on an Illumina MiSeq with MiXCR processing rather than by the commercial service. Points the paper makes about the study in general: Peak levels of circulating GvH clones were associated with declines in HvG clones early after transplant. Conclusions were limited by the relatively low number and heterogeneity of intestinal transplant patients. GvH clones were found in recipient bone marrow, and some of the GvH clones appeared earlier in ileal mucosa or blood, which is consistent with an intestinal mucosal origin. In patients with donor T cell macrochimerism, the allografts had high GvH to HvG T cell clonal ratios.

At the junction V is shortened by 4 bases and J by 3 bases; bases outside the gene matches: 2. From a lookup of the germline V gene, CDR1 and CDR2 are LGHNA and YNFKEQ. From the cysteine up to the phenylalanine, the CDR3 has a length of 14 residues. Of all the DNA, just the CDR3 is kept, 42 bases in frame from base 1. Libraries were constructed by the immunoSEQ multiplex PCR assay. For most patients, genomic DNA was isolated with the Qiagen DNeasy Blood and Tissue Kit and shipped frozen to Adaptive Biotechnologies for TCR sequencing. Adaptive Biotechnologies carried out high-throughput TCR-beta CDR3 sequencing of genomic DNA for most patients. For the original study's pipeline: TCR sequencing data for 18 patients were retrieved from Adaptive's ImmunoSEQ software; a few other patients were processed with MiXCR and VDJtools. To correct CD4 versus CD8 sorting errors, sequences present in both subsets at a frequency ratio below 5:1 were removed. Because the origin of CDR3 nucleotide sequences shared between donor and recipient could not be assigned, those sequences were removed. To be classed as alloreactive, a clone needed at least 2-fold expansion over unstimulated cells and a minimum CFSE-low frequency of 0.002% (template counts) or 0.001% (read counts). A clone was considered mappable if detected in the sequenced pre-transplant spleen, lymph node, or MLR CFSE-low populations of the donor or recipient. The cumulative frequency of alloreactive clones was calculated as a percentage of all sequences, weighted by copy number. TCRdb stores this immuneACCESS table with in-frame sequences only. Part of the clones is absent; in the studies checked, under half of the shortfall reflects unresolved V genes, and no reason is known for the rest. That table is the source of V, J and clone size, and D and trimming were worked out from the DNA. Across this sample there are about 110,000 clones, with around 94% seen only once. The ten largest clones take up roughly 0.24% of the sample.

The label giving this sample's time point can be read as: cells obtained before transplantation from donor or recipient. CD3+CD4+ and CD3+CD8+ populations were FACS-sorted from unstimulated pre-transplant donor and recipient cells taken from spleen or lymph nodes. Comments on this clone: Its antigen is unknown. Within one base of it there is no much larger clone, and no base qualities were kept.

The chain couples TRBV4-2 to TRBJ2-1; 8 of the junction bases match TRBD2. Specimen: unstimulated CD4+ T cells sorted from spleen or lymph node cells, collected before transplant. This TCR was sampled from a human donor who was the organ donor for an intestinal transplant. In nucleotide form, the sequence is TGTGCCAGCAGCCTAGCGGGATACTACAATGAGCAGTTCTTC. This codes for CASSLAGYYNEQFF.